Below are 27 T cell receptor beta chains sequenced from a single sample in a study of T-cell reconstitution after alpha-beta-depleted transplantation in children (dated by TCRdb to the mid-2010s). The library was obtained by PCR. The data were produced on an Illumina HiSeq 2500. TCR library preparation used molecular barcoding, with unique molecular identifiers applied to normalize quantification of the TCRbeta repertoire. Starting from the raw public reads, TCRdb applied fastp trimming at Q25, assembled clones with MiXCR and retained in-frame beta chains. Entries that share a CDR3 protein sequence are merged under the most common genes and DNA. In this sample the table shows roughly 420,000 distinct CDR3 sequences, roughly 16% of which occur a single time. Roughly 27% of the sample rests with the top ten. The treatment or condition label on this specimen signifies: allogeneic hematopoietic cell transplantation with graft depleted of TCRalphabeta T cells and CD19 B cells.

The source material was PBMCs, mostly from graft donor cells, sampled 360 days after TCRalphabeta/CD19-depleted stem cell transplant. The receptor source for this set is a boy in the first two years of life who had a stem cell transplant for Wiskott-Aldrich syndrome, so the T cells may come from the graft donor.

This clonotype was counted ten times or more. V is TRBV12-3 or TRBV12-4 and J is TRBJ2-7, with a possible D match to TRBD2 (7 bases). Trimming shortened V by 6 bases and J by 4 bases, and 13 bases separated the two germline ends. This CDR3 has 13 amino acids. CDR3 bases: TGTGCCAGCAGCCGGGGGGCCGGATACGAGCAGTACTTC. It specifies CASSRGAGYEQYF.

The gene calls are TRBV30 and TRBJ2-2; D not resolved. This CDR3 is built from 12 residues. Trimming took 7 bases from V and 6 from J, leaving 12 bases between them. The V gene's germline CDR1 is GTSNPN and CDR2 SVGIG (reference sequence). CDR3 protein: CAYPDSPGELFF. CDR3 in DNA: TGTGCCTACCCTGACTCCCCCGGGGAGCTGTTTTTT. The variable domain in full, with the rest retrieved from reference TRBV30 and TRBJ2-2, is SQTIHQWPATLVQPVGSPLSLECTVEGTSNPNLYWYRQAAGRGLQLLFYSVGIGQISSEVPQNLSASRPQDRQFILSSKKLLLSDSGFYLCAYPDSPGELFFGEGSRLTVL.

This clonotype has more than one count but fewer than ten. Written as DNA, the CDR3 is TGTGCCAGCTCACCGGGAGCCGAGATAGCCAAAAACATTCAGTACTTC. Its translation: CASSPGAEIAKNIQYF. This chain joins TRBV18 and TRBJ2-4, with D maybe TRBD2 (5 bases). V was pared by 3 bases and J by 0 bases, with 12 bases between. The CDR3 sequence is 16 residues long. CDR1 and CDR2 from the germline V gene are KGHSH and LQKENI.

This clonotype was recorded a few times. The J gene is TRBJ2-2, the V gene TRBV12-3 or TRBV12-4; TRBD2 agrees at 12 bases. V lost 5 bases, J lost 6 bases, and 10 bases stayed unmatched. The CDR3 runs 17 residues. CDR3 loop: CASSPALGLAGSGELFF. In nucleotides, the CDR3 is TGTGCCAGCAGTCCAGCTTTGGGACTAGCGGGTTCCGGGGAGCTGTTTTTT.

V gene TRBV9 combines with J gene TRBJ2-5, with D perhaps TRBD2 (6 bases). The germline gives CDR1 SGDLS, CDR2 YYNGEE. The CDR3 has 15 residues. V lost 0 bases, J lost 5 bases, and 14 bases lay in between. The CDR3 here is CASSVAEGPWETQYF. The CDR3 DNA is TGTGCCAGCAGCGTAGCGGAGGGCCCGTGGGAGACCCAGTACTTC.

The table lists this clonotype with many counts. The V call is TRBV12-3 or TRBV12-4, the J call TRBJ2-3; 7 positions agree with TRBD1. The CDR3 covers 14 residues. The V and J ends lost 6 bases and 3 bases, in that order; junction bases with no gene match: 6. The CDR3 sequence is CASRFTGVTDTQYF. DNA of the CDR3: TGTGCCAGCAGATTCACAGGGGTAACAGATACGCAGTATTTT.

This clonotype has only a few counts. The chain has TRBV5-1 and TRBJ2-7; TRBD2 agrees at 7 bases. CDR3 size: 14 residues. The V segment lost 4 bases and the J segment 0 bases; nucleotides outside the gene matches: 4. From germline, CDR1 is SGHRS and CDR2 YFSETQ. As DNA, the CDR3 is TGCGCCAGCAGCCCGCGGGAGTCCTCCTACGAGCAGTACTTC. This codes for CASSPRESSYEQYF.

This clonotype has only a few counts. The V and J genes are TRBV12-3 or TRBV12-4 and TRBJ1-1; D might be TRBD1 (6 bases). The CDR3 has 18 amino acids. Trimming took 6 bases from V and 1 from J, leaving 24 bases between them. The CDR3 region is CASSQFSPLGTPNTEAFF. In DNA, the CDR3 is TGTGCCAGCAGCCAGTTTTCCCCTTTGGGGACACCGAACACTGAAGCTTTCTTT.

This clonotype appeared many times. V usage is TRBV11-2 and J usage is TRBJ2-7; TRBD1 is a possible D gene (6 bases). Trimming stripped 0 bases from V and 2 bases from J, with 11 bases between. The CDR3 consists of 15 residues. CDR1 is SGHAT, CDR2 FQNNGV, per germline. The CDR3 loop reads CASSLDRGPTYEQYF. DNA for the CDR3: TGTGCCAGCAGCTTAGACAGGGGTCCAACCTACGAGCAGTACTTC.

This clonotype was seen a handful of times. The V and J genes are TRBV7-2 and TRBJ2-5, with unresolved D. CDR1 SGHTA and CDR2 FQGNSA come from the germline V gene. V lost 0 bases and J 1 base, leaving 12 bases between the germline ends. CDR3 size: 16 residues. In DNA, the CDR3 is TGTGCCAGCAGCTTAGCTGCGAGGCGATTCCAAGAGACCCAGTACTTC. Protein: CASSLAARRFQETQYF.

This rearrangement joins TRBV12-3 or TRBV12-4 to TRBJ2-3; D remains ambiguous. The CDR3 length is 15 residues. The ends were cut back, 2 bases at V and 3 bases at J, with 12 bases in the middle. The CDR3 DNA follows: TGTGCCAGCAGTTTATCTGGGCTGCGAACAGATACGCAGTATTTT. Translation gives CASSLSGLRTDTQYF.

This clonotype appeared a few times. The V gene is TRBV29-1, the J gene TRBJ2-3; 11 bases are a match to TRBD1. The V gene's germline CDR1 is SQVTM and CDR2 ANQGSEA. V trimming: 8 bases; J trimming: 4 bases; junction bases outside the gene matches: 5. The CDR3 is made up of 13 amino acids. CDR3: CSLRTGGSDTQYF. CDR3 nucleotide sequence: TGCAGCCTTAGGACAGGGGGCTCAGATACGCAGTATTTT.

The CDR3 loop is CASSLDRGHSNEKLFF. Written as DNA, the CDR3 is TGTGCCAGCAGTTTAGACAGGGGGCATAGTAATGAAAAACTGTTTTTT. The genes are TRBV12-3 or TRBV12-4 and TRBJ1-4; TRBD1 matches 9 bases. Trimming removed 1 base from V and 4 bases from J; junction bases left unmatched: 4. The length of the CDR3 is 16 residues.

The V gene is TRBV20-1, the J gene TRBJ2-3; D not resolved. CDR1 DFQATT and CDR2 SNEGSKA come from the germline V gene (reference sequence). There are 15 residues in the CDR3. V lost 6 bases, J lost 2 bases, and 18 bases lay in between. The DNA for the CDR3 is TGCAGTGCCAAAAGTGGAAAGGAAGTCACAGATACGCAGTATTTT. It encodes CSAKSGKEVTDTQYF.

The rearrangement links TRBV7-2 to TRBJ2-1, with D uncertain. Germline lookup yields CDR1 SGHTA and CDR2 FQGNSA. The CDR3 spans 14 residues. Trimming pared 5 bases from V and 3 bases from J, leaving 11 bases between. The DNA for the CDR3 is TGTGCCAGCAGCCCGGCCGGTTACTACAATGAGCAGTTCTTC. Translated, it gives CASSPAGYYNEQFF. The full variable domain, in which reference TRBV7-2 and TRBJ2-1 provide the parts outside the CDR3, is GAGVSQSPSNKVTEKGKDVELRCDPISGHTALYWYRQSLGQGLEFLIYFQGNSAPDKSGLPSDRFSAERTGGSVSTLTIQRTQQEDSAVYLCASSPAGYYNEQFFGPGTRLTVL.

The rearrangement uses TRBV29-1 and TRBJ1-5; a possible D gene is TRBD1 (6 bases). The CDR3 loop spans 12 amino acids. The V gene lost 4 bases and the J gene lost 7 bases, with 11 bases spanning the gap. Germline CDR1 SQVTM, CDR2 ANQGSEA. The CDR3 region has the DNA TGCAGCGTTGCTGACAGGAGGCAGCCCCAGCATTTT. As protein: CSVADRRQPQHF.

This clonotype was counted a few times. The genes are TRBV12-3 or TRBV12-4 and TRBJ2-2; D not certain. This CDR3 spans 15 amino acids. V lost 10 bases and J lost 4, with 19 bases in between. As DNA, the CDR3 is TGTGCCACTGGGCCTTTCTTGGGGTCCACCGGGGAGCTGTTTTTT. Amino acids: CATGPFLGSTGELFF.

In this sample, this clonotype turned up many times. The genes are TRBV7-9 and TRBJ2-1, with 9 positions matching TRBD2. V was pared by 4 bases and J by 3 bases, with 7 bases of the junction left unmatched. This CDR3 is 16 amino acids long. The germline V gene has CDR1 SEHNR and CDR2 FQNEAQ (reference sequence). The CDR3 DNA reads as TGTGCCAGCAGCTCAACCCTAGCGGGAATCTACAATGAGCAGTTCTTC. Translating gives CASSSTLAGIYNEQFF.

This sequence joins TRBV20-1 and TRBJ2-3; no clear D. The CDR3 sequence is 13 residues long. V lost 6 bases and J lost 2, with 12 bases in between. Germline-derived CDR1 and CDR2 are DFQATT and SNEGSKA (reference sequence). CDR3 DNA: TGCAGTGCCCTTCTTGGTCCCACAGATACGCAGTATTTT. Translating it yields CSALLGPTDTQYF.

J is TRBJ2-7 and V is TRBV14; a possible D gene is TRBD1 (6 bases). The CDR3 length is 14 residues. The V gene lost 1 base and the J gene lost 3 bases, with 10 bases spanning the gap. Germline loops: CDR1 SGHDN, CDR2 FVKESK. This CDR3 reads CASSQGYRVYEQYF. The CDR3 DNA reads as TGTGCCAGCAGCCAAGGGTACAGGGTCTACGAGCAGTACTTC. Full variable domain (remainder filled in from reference TRBV14 and TRBJ2-7): EAGVTQFPSHSVIEKGQTVTLRCDPISGHDNLYWYRRVMGKEIKFLLHFVKESKQDESGMPNNRFLAERTGGTYSTLKVQPAELEDSGVYFCASSQGYRVYEQYFGPGTRLTVT.

There are a few counts of this clonotype. The chain is built from TRBV5-1 and TRBJ2-1; D unclear. Germline CDR1 is SGHRS and CDR2 is YFSETQ. Trimming took off 4 bases at V and 4 bases at J, with 15 bases between the two ends. The CDR3 consists of 15 residues. Here the CDR3 DNA reads TGCGCCAGCAGCCCCCACATCTCTCGTTACAATGAGCAGTTCTTC. This gives the protein CASSPHISRYNEQFF.

V and J are TRBV19 and TRBJ2-1; weak D call: TRBD2 (6 bases). The CDR3 totals 13 residues. Germline CDR1 and CDR2: LNHDA and SQIVND (reference sequence). The germline V and J ends were trimmed by 7 bases and 10 bases, with 17 bases remaining between them. The CDR3 sequence is CASTLVRLAEQFF. CDR3 in DNA: TGTGCCAGTACCTTAGTCAGGCTAGCGGAGCAGTTCTTC.

The chain is built from TRBV28 and TRBJ1-2, with 9 bases that match TRBD1. The CDR3 runs 14 residues. V shed 5 bases and J 3 bases; nucleotides not matched to a gene: 4. The germline CDR1 and CDR2 sequences are MDHEN and SYDVKM. This CDR3 is CASSPRDRDYGYTF. CDR3 coding DNA: TGTGCCAGCAGTCCCCGGGACAGGGACTATGGCTACACCTTC.

This clonotype was seen a few times. The J gene is TRBJ2-7, the V gene TRBV12-3 or TRBV12-4; TRBD1 might be the D (6 bases). This CDR3 has 14 residues. V was trimmed by 1 base and J by 2 bases, leaving 9 bases between them. In nucleotides, the CDR3 is TGTGCCAGCAGTTTAGGACAGGTTGCCTACGAGCAGTACTTC. Residues: CASSLGQVAYEQYF.

This clonotype was detected only a few times. This chain connects TRBV11-2 to TRBJ1-2, with D possibly TRBD1 on 5 matching bases. The CDR3 spans 15 residues. Germline loops: CDR1 SGHAT, CDR2 FQNNGV. Trimming pared 4 bases from V and 0 bases from J, leaving 12 bases between. The CDR3 nucleotides are TGTGCCAGCAGCTCTCGAGGGACCTCTAACTATGGCTACACCTTC. Protein sequence: CASSSRGTSNYGYTF.

V gene TRBV3-1 combines with J gene TRBJ2-1; TRBD1 or TRBD2 may be the D gene (5 bases each). CDR3 size: 14 residues. V lost 5 bases and J lost 2, with 10 bases in between. Germline loops: CDR1 LGHDT, CDR2 YNNKEL (reference sequence). For the CDR3, the DNA is TGTGCCAGCAGCTTTGGGACGCCCTACAATGAGCAGTTCTTC. Amino acids: CASSFGTPYNEQFF.

This clonotype was seen only a few times. The V gene is TRBV7-2, the J gene TRBJ2-2; D is unclear. The CDR3 contains 15 residues. Germline V gene sequence: CDR1 SGHTA, CDR2 FQGNSA. Between the trimmed V and J ends, which lost 3 bases and 1 base, there was a span of 9 bases. The CDR3 spells CASSFPLGNTGELFF. DNA for the CDR3: TGTGCCAGCAGCTTCCCGCTCGGGAACACCGGGGAGCTGTTTTTT.